The TCR beta chain described here comes from a study of T cell clusters in autoimmune cytopenias. The CDR3 length is 14 residues. CDR1 is SGHKS and CDR2 is YYEKEE in the germline V gene (reference sequence). TRB rearrangements were amplified by touch-down multiplex PCR with mixed TRB-A/B primers. TCRdb reprocessed the multiplex PCR reads and reports one entry per CDR3 protein, with no DNA. The sample spans some 300 distinct CDR3 sequences; the ten largest clones claim 50% to 65%. This clonotype is deemed large by its frequency. TRB was amplified from around 250 ng of peripheral blood genomic DNA per sample. These data also formed part of another study, on T cell repertoires in aging, cancer and after chemotherapy. That source adds: Donors were grouped into six age bands spanning 30 or younger through 70 or older. Loss of evenness, beyond lost richness, contributed to age-related TCR diversity decline in cancer patients. Across the chemotherapy interval, each cancer cohort showed higher median generation probability, suggesting thymic rebound.

V is TRBV5-5 and J is TRBJ2-2; checking the TCRdb D call of TRBD2 is not possible without DNA. The TCR comes from a human donor with an autoimmune cytopenia or autoimmune hepatitis (not recorded which). Sequencing was done on a sample of peripheral blood. The CDR3 reads CASSLQAGTGELFF. Complete variable domain (other parts from reference TRBV5-5 and TRBJ2-2): DAGVTQSPTHLIKTRGQQVTLRCSPISGHKSVSWYQQVLGQGPQFIFQYYEKEERGRGNFPDRFSARQFPNYSSELNVNALLLGDSALYLCASSLQAGTGELFFGEGSRLTVL.